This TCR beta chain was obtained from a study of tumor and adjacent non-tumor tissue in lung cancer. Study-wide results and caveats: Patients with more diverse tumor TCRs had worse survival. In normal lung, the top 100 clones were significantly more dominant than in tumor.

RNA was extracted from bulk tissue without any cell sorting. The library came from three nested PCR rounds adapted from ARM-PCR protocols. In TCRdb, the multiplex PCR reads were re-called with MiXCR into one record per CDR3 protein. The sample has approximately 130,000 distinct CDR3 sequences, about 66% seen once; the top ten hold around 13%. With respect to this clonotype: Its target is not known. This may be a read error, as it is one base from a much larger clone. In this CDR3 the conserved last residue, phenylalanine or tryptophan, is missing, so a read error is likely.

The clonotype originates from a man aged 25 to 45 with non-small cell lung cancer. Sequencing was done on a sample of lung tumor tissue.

CDR3 amino acids: CASRPGESNEKLFL. The CDR3 DNA sequence: TGTGCCAGCAGACCAGGGGAGTCTAATGAAAAACTGTTTCTT. V is TRBV12-3 or TRBV12-4 and J is TRBJ1-4, with a tentative D call TRBD1 (6 bases). The ends were cut back, 6 bases at V and 3 bases at J, with 11 bases in the middle. The CDR3 contains 14 residues.